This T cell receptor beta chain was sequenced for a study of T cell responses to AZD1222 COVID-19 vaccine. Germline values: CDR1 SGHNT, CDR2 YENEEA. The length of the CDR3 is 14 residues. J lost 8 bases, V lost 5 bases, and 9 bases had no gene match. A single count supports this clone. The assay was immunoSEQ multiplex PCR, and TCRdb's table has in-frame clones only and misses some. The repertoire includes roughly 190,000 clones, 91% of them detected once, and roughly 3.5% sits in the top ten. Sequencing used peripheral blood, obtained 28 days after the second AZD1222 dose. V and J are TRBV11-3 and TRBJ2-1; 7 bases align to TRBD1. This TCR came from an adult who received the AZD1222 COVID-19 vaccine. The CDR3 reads CASSERQGGDEQFF. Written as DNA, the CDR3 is TGTGCCAGCAGCGAAAGACAGGGTGGCGATGAGCAGTTCTTC.